These 6 T cell receptor beta chains were all obtained from the same sample, sequenced in a study of monozygotic twins with inflammatory bowel disease. TCRdb reworked the 5' RACE reads into one entry per CDR3 protein, no DNA. The listing contains roughly 150,000 distinct CDR3 sequences. The specimen sequenced was blood. All receptors come from a human donor with ulcerative colitis or Crohn's disease, or a healthy co-twin of an affected twin (not recorded which).

The rearrangement uses TRBV4-2 and TRBJ1-4; TCRdb selects TRBD1, and the lack of DNA leaves this call unchecked. CDR1 is LGHNA and CDR2 is YNFKEQ in the germline V gene. This CDR3 is built from 15 residues. This chain's CDR3 is CASSPFDRGSEKLFF.

This chain connects TRBV12-3 or TRBV12-4 to TRBJ2-1; TCRdb indicates TRBD2, and absent DNA this call remains unverified. The length of the CDR3 is 16 residues. This CDR3 reads CASSAASGSSYNKQFF.

V is TRBV30 and J is TRBJ2-1; TCRdb's D gene call, TRBD1, goes unchecked for lack of DNA. The CDR3 extends over 12 amino acids. CDR1 is GTSNPN and CDR2 is SVGIG in the germline V gene (reference sequence). CDR3: CAWSTGGNEQFF.

The genes are TRBV7-2 and TRBJ1-6; the TCRdb D gene call, TRBD1, has no DNA to confirm it. CDR3 length: 14 residues. Germline CDR1 reads SGHTA; CDR2 reads FQGNSA. Here the CDR3 reads CASSSPRGNSPLHF.

The chain's CDR3 is CASSPRRVDYGYTF. The chain combines TRBV4-3 with TRBJ1-2; without DNA, the TCRdb call of TRBD1 cannot be checked. Germline CDR1 LGHNA, CDR2 YSLEER. This CDR3 is built from 14 residues.

The V gene is TRBV29-1, the J gene TRBJ1-1. CDR3 length equals 12 residues. Germline CDR1 and CDR2: SQVTM and ANQGSEA. The chain's CDR3 is CSVEMQITEAFF.